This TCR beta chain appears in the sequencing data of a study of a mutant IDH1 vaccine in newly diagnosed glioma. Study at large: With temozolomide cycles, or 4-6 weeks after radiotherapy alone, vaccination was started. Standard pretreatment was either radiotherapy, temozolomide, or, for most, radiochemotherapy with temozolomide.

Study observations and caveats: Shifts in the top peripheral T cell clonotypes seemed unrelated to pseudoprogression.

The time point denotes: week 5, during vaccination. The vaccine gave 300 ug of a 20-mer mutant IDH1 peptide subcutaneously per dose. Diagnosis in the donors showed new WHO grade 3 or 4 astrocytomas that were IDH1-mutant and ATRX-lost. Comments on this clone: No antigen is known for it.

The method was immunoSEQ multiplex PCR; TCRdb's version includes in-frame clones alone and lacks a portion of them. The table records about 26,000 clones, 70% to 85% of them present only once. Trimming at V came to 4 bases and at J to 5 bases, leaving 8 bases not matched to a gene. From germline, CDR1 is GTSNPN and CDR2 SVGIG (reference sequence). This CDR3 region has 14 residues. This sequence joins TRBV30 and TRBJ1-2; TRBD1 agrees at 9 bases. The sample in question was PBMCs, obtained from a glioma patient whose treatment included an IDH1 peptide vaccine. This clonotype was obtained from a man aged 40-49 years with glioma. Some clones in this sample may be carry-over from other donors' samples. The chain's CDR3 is CAWIIGQGLYGYTF. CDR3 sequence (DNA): TGTGCCTGGATCATCGGACAGGGGTTGTATGGCTACACCTTC.